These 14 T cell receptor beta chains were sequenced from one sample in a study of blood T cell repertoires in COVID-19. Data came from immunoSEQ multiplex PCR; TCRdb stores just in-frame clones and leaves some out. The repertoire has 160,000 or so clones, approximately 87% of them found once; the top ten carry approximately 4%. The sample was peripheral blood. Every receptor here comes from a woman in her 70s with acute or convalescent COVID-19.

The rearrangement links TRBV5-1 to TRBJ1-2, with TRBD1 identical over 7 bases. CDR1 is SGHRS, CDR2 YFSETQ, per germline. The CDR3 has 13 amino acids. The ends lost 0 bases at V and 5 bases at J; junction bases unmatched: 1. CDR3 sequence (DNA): TGCGCCAGCAGCTTGGCGACAGGGTATGGCTACACCTTC. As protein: CASSLATGYGYTF.

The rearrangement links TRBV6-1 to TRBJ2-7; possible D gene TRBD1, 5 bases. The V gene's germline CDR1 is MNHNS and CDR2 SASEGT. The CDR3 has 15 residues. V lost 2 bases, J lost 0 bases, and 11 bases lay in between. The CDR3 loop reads CASSENWGGSYEQYF. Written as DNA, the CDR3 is TGTGCCAGCAGTGAAAACTGGGGCGGCTCCTACGAGCAGTACTTC.

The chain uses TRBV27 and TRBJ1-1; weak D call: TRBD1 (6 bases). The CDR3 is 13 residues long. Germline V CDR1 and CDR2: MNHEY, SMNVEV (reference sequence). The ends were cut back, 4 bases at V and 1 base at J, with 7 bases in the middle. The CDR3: CASSWTENTEAFF. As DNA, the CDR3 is TGTGCCAGCAGTTGGACAGAGAACACTGAAGCTTTCTTT.

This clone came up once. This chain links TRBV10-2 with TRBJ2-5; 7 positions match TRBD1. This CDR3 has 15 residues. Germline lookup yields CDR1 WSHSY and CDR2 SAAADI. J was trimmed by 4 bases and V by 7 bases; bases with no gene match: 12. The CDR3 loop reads CASTHPTGLGETQYF. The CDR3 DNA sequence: TGCGCCAGCACCCATCCGACAGGGTTGGGAGAGACCCAGTACTTC.

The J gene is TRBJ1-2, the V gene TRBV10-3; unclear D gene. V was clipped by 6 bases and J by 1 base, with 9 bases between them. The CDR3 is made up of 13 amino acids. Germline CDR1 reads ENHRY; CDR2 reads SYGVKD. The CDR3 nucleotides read TGTGCCATCAGCGGAGTACTTAACTATGGCTACACCTTC. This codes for CAISGVLNYGYTF.

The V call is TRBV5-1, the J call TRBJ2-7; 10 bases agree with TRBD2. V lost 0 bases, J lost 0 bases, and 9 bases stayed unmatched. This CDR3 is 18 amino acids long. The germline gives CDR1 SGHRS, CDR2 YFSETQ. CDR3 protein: CASSLVPSGRASSYEQYF. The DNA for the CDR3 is TGCGCCAGCAGCTTGGTTCCTAGCGGGAGAGCAAGCTCCTACGAGCAGTACTTC.

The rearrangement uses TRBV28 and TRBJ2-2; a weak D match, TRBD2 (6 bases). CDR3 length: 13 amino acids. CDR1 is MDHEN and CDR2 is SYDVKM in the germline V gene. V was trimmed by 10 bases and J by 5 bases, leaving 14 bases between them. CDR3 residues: CAIQGAGTGELFF. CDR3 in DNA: TGTGCCATCCAAGGGGCGGGAACCGGGGAGCTGTTTTTT.

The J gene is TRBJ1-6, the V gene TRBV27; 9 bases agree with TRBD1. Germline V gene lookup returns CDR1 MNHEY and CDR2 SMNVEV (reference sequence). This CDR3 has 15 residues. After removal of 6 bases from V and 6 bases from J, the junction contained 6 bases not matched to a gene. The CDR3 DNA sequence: TGTGCCAGCAGGGGGACAGGGTTTGGTAATTCACCCCTCCACTTT. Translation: CASRGTGFGNSPLHF.

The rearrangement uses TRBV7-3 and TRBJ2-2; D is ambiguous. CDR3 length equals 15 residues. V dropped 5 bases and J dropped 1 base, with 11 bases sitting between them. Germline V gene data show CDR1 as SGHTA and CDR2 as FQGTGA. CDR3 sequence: CASSPSSGNTGELFF. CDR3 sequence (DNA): TGTGCCAGCAGCCCATCGTCAGGGAACACCGGGGAGCTGTTTTTT.

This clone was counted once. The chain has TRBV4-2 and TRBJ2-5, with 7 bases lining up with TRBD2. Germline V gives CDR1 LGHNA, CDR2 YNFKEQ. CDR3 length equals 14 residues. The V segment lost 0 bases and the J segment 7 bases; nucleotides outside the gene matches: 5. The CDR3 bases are TGTGCCAGCAGCCAAGATTCTAGCGGCGGGACCCAGTACTTC. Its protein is CASSQDSSGGTQYF.

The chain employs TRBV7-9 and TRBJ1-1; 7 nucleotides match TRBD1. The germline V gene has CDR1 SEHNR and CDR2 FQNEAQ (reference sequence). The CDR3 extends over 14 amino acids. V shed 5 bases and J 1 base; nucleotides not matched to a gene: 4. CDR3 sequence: CASSRDRWNTEAFF. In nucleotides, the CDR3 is TGTGCCAGCAGCCGGGACAGATGGAACACTGAAGCTTTCTTT. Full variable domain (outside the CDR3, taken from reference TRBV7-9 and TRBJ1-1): DTGVSQNPRHKITKRGQNVTFRCDPISEHNRLYWYRQTLGQGPEFLTYFQNEAQLEKSRLLSDRFSAERPKGSFSTLEIQRTEQGDSAMYLCASSRDRWNTEAFFGQGTRLTVV.

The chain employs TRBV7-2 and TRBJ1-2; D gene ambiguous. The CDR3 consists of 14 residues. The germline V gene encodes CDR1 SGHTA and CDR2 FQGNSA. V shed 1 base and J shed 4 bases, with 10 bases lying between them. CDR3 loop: CASSLGPGFYGYTF. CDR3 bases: TGTGCCAGCAGCTTAGGACCGGGGTTCTATGGCTACACCTTC.

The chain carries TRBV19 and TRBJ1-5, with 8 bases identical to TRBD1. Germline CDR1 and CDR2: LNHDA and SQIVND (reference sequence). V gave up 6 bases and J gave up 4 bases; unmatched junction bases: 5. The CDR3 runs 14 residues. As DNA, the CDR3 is TGTGCCAGTAGAGAGACAGGGGATAATCAGCCCCAGCATTTT. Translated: CASRETGDNQPQHF.

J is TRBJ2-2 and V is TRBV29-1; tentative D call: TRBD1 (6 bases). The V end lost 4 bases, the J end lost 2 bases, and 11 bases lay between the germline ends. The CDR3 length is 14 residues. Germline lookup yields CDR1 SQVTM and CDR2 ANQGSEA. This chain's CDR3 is CSVVGRGNTGELFF. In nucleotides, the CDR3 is TGCAGCGTTGTTGGCAGGGGTAACACCGGGGAGCTGTTTTTT.